A selection of T cell receptor beta chains follows, all from one sample in a study of shared clonotypes between healthy human individuals. The table came from immunoSEQ multiplex PCR; TCRdb's copy has only in-frame clones and leaves some out. This table has about 2 million clones, about 95% appearing once. The sample consisted of naive CD8+ T cells sorted from blood. The receptors come from a man younger than 30 in good health. The CDR3 runs from the conserved cysteine through the conserved F or W.

>TRBV15
CATSRDVRGNQPQHF
>TRBV19
CASSPGQTYEQYF
>TRBV19
CASSIHPGQGNTEAFF
>TRBV9
CASSKSAYGYTF
>TRBV30
CAWSVLGGGQPQHF
>TRBV30
CAWSSQYEQYF
>TRBV5-1
CASSLNTGTIYEQYF
>TRBV6-5
CASIQLGGNYGYTF
>TRBV6-1
CASSGDEQQLGELFF
>TRBV11-2
CASSLEGLAGGGETQYF
>TRBV5-8
CASSPGQVYSNQPQHF